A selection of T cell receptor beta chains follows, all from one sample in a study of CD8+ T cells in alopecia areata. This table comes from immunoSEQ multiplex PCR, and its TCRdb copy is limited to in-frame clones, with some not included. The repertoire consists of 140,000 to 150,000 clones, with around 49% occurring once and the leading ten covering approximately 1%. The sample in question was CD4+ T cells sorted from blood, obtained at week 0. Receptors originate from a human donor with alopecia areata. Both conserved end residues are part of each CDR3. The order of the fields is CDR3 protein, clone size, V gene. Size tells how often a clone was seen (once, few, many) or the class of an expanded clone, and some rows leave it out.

CDR3 protein: CASSEAATNTGELFF
clone size: few
V gene: TRBV2

CDR3 protein: CSVRRVSNEQFF
clone size: .
V gene: TRBV29-1

CDR3 protein: CASSLGLVTVREQYF
clone size: few
V gene: TRBV5-4

CDR3 protein: CASTRGSGVDTQYF
clone size: .
V gene: TRBV6-5

CDR3 protein: CASVGAHYGYTF
clone size: .
V gene: TRBV28

CDR3 protein: CASSLMVNTEAFF
clone size: .
V gene: TRBV27

CDR3 protein: CASKKLGGADTQYF
clone size: .
V gene: TRBV6-5

CDR3 protein: CSGGQANEQYF
clone size: .
V gene: TRBV29-1

CDR3 protein: CSASGWNTGELFF
clone size: .
V gene: TRBV29-1

CDR3 protein: CASRPQVNEKLFF
clone size: .
V gene: TRBV4-1

CDR3 protein: CASSFSGASHNEQFF
clone size: few
V gene: TRBV23-1

CDR3 protein: CASSSLGAANYGYTF
clone size: .
V gene: TRBV27

CDR3 protein: CASSLNLSGGGTEAFF
clone size: few
V gene: TRBV27

CDR3 protein: CASGREVSGYSTYNEQFF
clone size: .
V gene: TRBV4-1

CDR3 protein: CASSDIPSRAF
clone size: .
V gene: TRBV2

CDR3 protein: CSGKPGQQETQYF
clone size: few
V gene: TRBV29-1

CDR3 protein: CASSYLPGQGMAGELFF
clone size: .
V gene: TRBV7-3

CDR3 protein: CASSQVAYEQYF
clone size: once
V gene: TRBV14

CDR3 protein: CASSYRLTAPTAYPYEQYF
clone size: few
V gene: TRBV14

CDR3 protein: CASRTTGTYEQYF
clone size: .
V gene: TRBV5-1

CDR3 protein: CASSSGVGQRNNQPQHF
clone size: few
V gene: TRBV7-6

CDR3 protein: CSGQVGNTEAFF
clone size: few
V gene: TRBV29-1

CDR3 protein: CASSLVWLAGGGDTQYF
clone size: .
V gene: TRBV11-2

CDR3 protein: CASSPANTEAFF
clone size: .
V gene: TRBV7-9

CDR3 protein: CASSLWDSGANVLTF
clone size: .
V gene: TRBV7-9

CDR3 protein: CASGVDYGYTF
clone size: .
V gene: TRBV7-2

CDR3 protein: CASSLDRARNTIYF
clone size: .
V gene: TRBV5-1

CDR3 protein: CASSPITGTGGANVLTF
clone size: .
V gene: TRBV7-9